This T cell receptor (beta chain) was recovered during a study of blood T cell repertoires in COVID-19 (dated by TCRdb to the early 2020s). In the study overall: The collaborator samples originated in the United States, Italy and Spain and spanned the acute and convalescent phases of COVID-19. The prospective study material was composed of cDNA or gDNA derived from T cells, B-cell-depleted T cells, or PBMCs. The dataset comprised deeply sampled blood TCRbeta repertoires from subjects exposed to, actively infected with, or recovered from COVID-19. The repertoires were released in a freely available public database intended as a resource for research on the immune response to SARS-CoV-2. Samples came from the ongoing ImmuneRACE study (first 160 participants) plus 1,254 subjects from 6 global collaborators. Nearly every sample came with metadata listing a de-identified subject ID, COVID-19 status, age in years and sex. HLA class I and class II types, where available, came from metadata supplied by the sample provider rather than from assay-based typing. Results the study describes overall, beyond this receptor: The quantity of clinical and demographic metadata differed by source and by participant and was supplied without curation.

TCRbeta CDR3 regions were amplified from genomic DNA using the immunoSEQ Assay, a bias-controlled multiplex PCR. The paper's processing steps were these. The number of nucleated cells in each sample was estimated by amplification of reference gene primers within the assay. Sequence reads were collapsed and filtered to measure the absolute abundance of every unique TCRbeta CDR3 rearrangement. For each sample, productive Simpson clonality was calculated as the square root of Simpson's diversity index across productive rearrangements. This immuneACCESS table, as held by TCRdb, lists in-frame sequences with V and J called but not all clones. Of the missing ones, under half trace to an unresolved V gene in checked studies; the others have no known cause. V and J calls and clone size follow that table, whereas D and trimming were derived from the DNA. The sample data list approximately 97,000 clones, and around nine tenths of these were observed just once. The top ten hold 2.5% to 3.5% of the sample.

Based on the germline V gene (reference sequence), the CDR1 and CDR2 sequences are LNHDA and SQIVND. Trimmed from V: 2 bases; trimmed from J: 5 bases; junction bases lacking a gene match: 3. The CDR3 runs 15 residues from the cysteine to the phenylalanine. The retained sequence is limited to the CDR3, 45 bases, with the frame set at the first base. In regard to this clone: Its antigen is currently not known. No base quality values were provided; no much bigger clone lies one nucleotide off.

Collaborating institutions collected whole blood in K2EDTA tubes following their own protocols. For TCRbeta analysis, collaborators shipped samples as frozen whole blood, isolated PBMCs, or DNA extracted from either of those sample types. The TCR comes from a man aged 50 to 59 with active or convalescent COVID-19. The chain was built from TRBV19 and TRBJ2-2, with 9 bases aligning to TRBD1. Sequencing was carried out using peripheral blood. The bases read TGTGCCAGTAGTATACGACAGGGGGGTACCGGGGAGCTGTTTTTT. Translated, it reads CASSIRQGGTGELFF.